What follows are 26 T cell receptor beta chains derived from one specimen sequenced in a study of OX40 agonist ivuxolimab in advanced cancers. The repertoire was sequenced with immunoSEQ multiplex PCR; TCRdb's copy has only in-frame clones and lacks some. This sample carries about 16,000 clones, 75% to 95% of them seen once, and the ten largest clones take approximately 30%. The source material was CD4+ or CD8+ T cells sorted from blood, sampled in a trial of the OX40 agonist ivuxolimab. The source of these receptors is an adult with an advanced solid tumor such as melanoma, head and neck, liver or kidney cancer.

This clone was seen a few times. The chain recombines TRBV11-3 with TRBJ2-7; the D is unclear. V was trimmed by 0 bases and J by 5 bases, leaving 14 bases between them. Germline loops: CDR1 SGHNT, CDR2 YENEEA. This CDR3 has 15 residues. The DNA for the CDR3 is TGTGCCAGCAGCTTAGATGTGCTAGTCGAAAACGAGCAGTACTTC. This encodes CASSLDVLVENEQYF. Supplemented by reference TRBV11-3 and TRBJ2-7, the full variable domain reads EAGVVQSPRYKIIEKKQPVAFWCNPISGHNTLYWYLQNLGQGPELLIRYENEEAVDDSQLPKDRFSAERLKGVDSTLKIQPAELGDSAVYLCASSLDVLVENEQYFGPGTRLTVT.

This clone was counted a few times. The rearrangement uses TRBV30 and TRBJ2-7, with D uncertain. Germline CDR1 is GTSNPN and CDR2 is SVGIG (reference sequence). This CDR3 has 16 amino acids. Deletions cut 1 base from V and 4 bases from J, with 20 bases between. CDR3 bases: TGTGCCTGGAGTGCCACCCGAGTTGACGTAACTTACGAGCAGTACTTC. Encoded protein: CAWSATRVDVTYEQYF.

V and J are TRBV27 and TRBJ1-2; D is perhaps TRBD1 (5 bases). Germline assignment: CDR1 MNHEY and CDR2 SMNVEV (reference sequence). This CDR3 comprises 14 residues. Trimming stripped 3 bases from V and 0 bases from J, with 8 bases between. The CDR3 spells CASSLGGANYGYTF. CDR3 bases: TGTGCCAGCAGTTTGGGGGGAGCTAACTATGGCTACACCTTC.

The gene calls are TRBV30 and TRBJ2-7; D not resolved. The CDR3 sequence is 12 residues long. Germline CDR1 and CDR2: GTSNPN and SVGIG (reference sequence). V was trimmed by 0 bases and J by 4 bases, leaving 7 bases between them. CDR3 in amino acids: CAWSVKGYEQYF. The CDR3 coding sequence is TGTGCCTGGAGTGTAAAGGGTTACGAGCAGTACTTC.

The CDR3 coding sequence is TGTGCCAGCAGTTACTCCTACGCGGGAACGGGTTACGAGCAGTACTTC. Translation gives CASSYSYAGTGYEQYF. The rearrangement links TRBV6-5 to TRBJ2-7; D might be TRBD2 (6 bases). Trimming took 0 bases from V and 4 from J, leaving 16 bases between them. Looked up from germline, CDR1 is MNHEY and CDR2 is SVGAGI. The CDR3 is made up of 16 amino acids.

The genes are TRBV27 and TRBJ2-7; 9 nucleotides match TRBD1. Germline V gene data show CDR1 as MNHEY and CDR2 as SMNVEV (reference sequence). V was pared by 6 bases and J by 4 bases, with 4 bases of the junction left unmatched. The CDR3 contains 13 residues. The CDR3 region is CASSRDRDYEQYF. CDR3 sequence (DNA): TGTGCCAGCAGCCGGGACAGGGATTACGAGCAGTACTTC.

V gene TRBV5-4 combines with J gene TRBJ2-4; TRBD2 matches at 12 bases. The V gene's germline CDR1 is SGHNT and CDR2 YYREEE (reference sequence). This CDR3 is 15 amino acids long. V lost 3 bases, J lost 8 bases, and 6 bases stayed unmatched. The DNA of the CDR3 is TGTGCCAGCAGCTACGGACTAGCGGGATTCGACATTCAGTACTTC. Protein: CASSYGLAGFDIQYF.

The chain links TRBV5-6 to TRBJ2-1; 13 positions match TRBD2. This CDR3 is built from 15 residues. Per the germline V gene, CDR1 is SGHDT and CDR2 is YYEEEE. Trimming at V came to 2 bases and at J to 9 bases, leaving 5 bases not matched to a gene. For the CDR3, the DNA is TGTGCCAGCAGCTTCCCGGGACTAGCGGGATTTGAGCAGTTCTTC. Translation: CASSFPGLAGFEQFF.

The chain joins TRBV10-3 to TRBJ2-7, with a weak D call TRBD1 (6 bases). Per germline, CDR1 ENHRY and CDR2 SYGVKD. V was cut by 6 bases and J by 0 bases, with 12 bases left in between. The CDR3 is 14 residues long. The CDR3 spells CAIRVQGTSYEQYF. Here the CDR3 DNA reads TGTGCCATCAGGGTCCAGGGGACCTCCTACGAGCAGTACTTC.

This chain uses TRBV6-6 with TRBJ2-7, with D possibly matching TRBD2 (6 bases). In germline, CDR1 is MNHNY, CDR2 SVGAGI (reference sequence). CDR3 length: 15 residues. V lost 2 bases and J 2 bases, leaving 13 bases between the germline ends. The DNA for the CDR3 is TGTGCCAGCAGTTACGGAGGGGCAGGGACCTACGAGCAGTACTTC. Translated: CASSYGGAGTYEQYF.

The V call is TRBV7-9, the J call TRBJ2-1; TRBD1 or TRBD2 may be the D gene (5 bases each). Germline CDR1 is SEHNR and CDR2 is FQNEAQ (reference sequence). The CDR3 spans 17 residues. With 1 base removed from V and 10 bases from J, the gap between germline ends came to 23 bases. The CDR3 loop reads CASSLGVGLADAHEQFF. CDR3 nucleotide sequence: TGTGCCAGCAGCTTAGGGGTGGGGCTAGCTGACGCCCACGAGCAGTTCTTC.

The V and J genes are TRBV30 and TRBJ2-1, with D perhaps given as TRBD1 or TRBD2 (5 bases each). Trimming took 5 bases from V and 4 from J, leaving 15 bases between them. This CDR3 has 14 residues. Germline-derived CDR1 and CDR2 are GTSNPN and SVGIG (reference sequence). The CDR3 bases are TGTGCCTGGGTAGGGGAGCTCAATTACAATGAGCAGTTCTTC. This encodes CAWVGELNYNEQFF. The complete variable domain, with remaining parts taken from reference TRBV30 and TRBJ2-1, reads SQTIHQWPATLVQPVGSPLSLECTVEGTSNPNLYWYRQAAGRGLQLLFYSVGIGQISSEVPQNLSASRPQDRQFILSSKKLLLSDSGFYLCAWVGELNYNEQFFGPGTRLTVL.

For the CDR3, the DNA is TGTGCCAGCAGCCACCGAGTGGGGACGACAGATACGCAGTATTTT. Its translation is CASSHRVGTTDTQYF. The V gene is TRBV14, the J gene TRBJ2-3; D could derive from TRBD1 or TRBD2 (5 bases each). The V gene's germline CDR1 is SGHDN and CDR2 FVKESK. The CDR3 covers 15 residues. Trimming stripped 3 bases from V and 3 bases from J, with 13 bases between. Full variable domain (rest looked up from reference TRBV14 and TRBJ2-3): EAGVTQFPSHSVIEKGQTVTLRCDPISGHDNLYWYRRVMGKEIKFLLHFVKESKQDESGMPNNRFLAERTGGTYSTLKVQPAELEDSGVYFCASSHRVGTTDTQYFGPGTRLTVL.

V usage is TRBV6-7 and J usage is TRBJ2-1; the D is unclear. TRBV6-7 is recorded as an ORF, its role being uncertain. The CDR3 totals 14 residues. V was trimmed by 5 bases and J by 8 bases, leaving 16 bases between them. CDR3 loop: CASSVRGSNDEQFF. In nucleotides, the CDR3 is TGTGCCAGCAGTGTCCGAGGCAGCAACGATGAGCAGTTCTTC.

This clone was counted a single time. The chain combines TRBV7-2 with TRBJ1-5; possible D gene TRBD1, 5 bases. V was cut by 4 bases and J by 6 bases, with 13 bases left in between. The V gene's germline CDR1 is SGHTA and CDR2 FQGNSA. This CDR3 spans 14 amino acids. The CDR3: CASSSAGKGQPQHF. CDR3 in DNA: TGTGCCAGCAGCTCTGCAGGGAAGGGTCAGCCCCAGCATTTT.

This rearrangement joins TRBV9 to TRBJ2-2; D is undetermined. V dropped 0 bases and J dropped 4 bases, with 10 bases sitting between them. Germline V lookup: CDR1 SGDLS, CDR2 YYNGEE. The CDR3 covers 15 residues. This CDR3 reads CASSVAMGFTGELFF. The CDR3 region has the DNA TGTGCCAGCAGCGTAGCCATGGGATTCACCGGGGAGCTGTTTTTT. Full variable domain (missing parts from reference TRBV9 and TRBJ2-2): DSGVTQTPKHLITATGQRVTLRCSPRSGDLSVYWYQQSLDQGLQFLIQYYNGEERAKGNILERFSAQQFPDLHSELNLSSLELGDSALYFCASSVAMGFTGELFFGEGSRLTVL.

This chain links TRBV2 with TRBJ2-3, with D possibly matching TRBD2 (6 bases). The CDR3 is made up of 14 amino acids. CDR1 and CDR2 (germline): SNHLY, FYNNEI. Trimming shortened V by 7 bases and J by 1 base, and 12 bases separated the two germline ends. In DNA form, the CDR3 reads TGTGCCAGCAAGGCGGGATACGGCACAGATACGCAGTATTTT. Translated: CASKAGYGTDTQYF.

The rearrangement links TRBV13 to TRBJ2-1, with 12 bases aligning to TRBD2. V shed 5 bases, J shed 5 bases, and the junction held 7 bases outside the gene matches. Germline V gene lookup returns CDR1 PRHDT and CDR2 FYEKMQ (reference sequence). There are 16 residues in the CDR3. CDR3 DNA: TGTGCCAGCAGCCAACCCCGACTAGCGGGAGACAATGAGCAGTTCTTC. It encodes CASSQPRLAGDNEQFF.

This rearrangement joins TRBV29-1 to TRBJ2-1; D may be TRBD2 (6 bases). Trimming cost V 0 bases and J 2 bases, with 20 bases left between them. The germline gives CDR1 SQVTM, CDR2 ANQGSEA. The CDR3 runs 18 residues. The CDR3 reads CSVEDSNGWRETYNEQFF. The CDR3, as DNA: TGCAGCGTTGAAGATTCAAACGGGTGGCGGGAAACCTACAATGAGCAGTTCTTC.

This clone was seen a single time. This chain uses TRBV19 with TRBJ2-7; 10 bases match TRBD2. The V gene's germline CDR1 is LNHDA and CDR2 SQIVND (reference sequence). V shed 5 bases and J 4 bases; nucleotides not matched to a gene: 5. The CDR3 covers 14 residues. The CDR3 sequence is CASSYSSGSYEQYF. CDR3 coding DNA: TGTGCCAGTAGTTATTCTAGCGGGAGTTACGAGCAGTACTTC.

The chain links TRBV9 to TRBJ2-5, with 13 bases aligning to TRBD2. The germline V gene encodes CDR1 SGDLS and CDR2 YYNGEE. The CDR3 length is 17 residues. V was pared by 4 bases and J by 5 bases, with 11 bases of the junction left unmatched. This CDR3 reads CASSPGLAGAGVETQYF. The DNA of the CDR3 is TGTGCCAGCAGCCCCGGACTAGCGGGAGCGGGGGTGGAGACCCAGTACTTC.

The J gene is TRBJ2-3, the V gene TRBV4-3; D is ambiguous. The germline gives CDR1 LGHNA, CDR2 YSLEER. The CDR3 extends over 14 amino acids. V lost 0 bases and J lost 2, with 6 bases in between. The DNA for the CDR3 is TGCGCCAGCAGCCAAGAAGGCTACACAGATACGCAGTATTTT. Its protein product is CASSQEGYTDTQYF.

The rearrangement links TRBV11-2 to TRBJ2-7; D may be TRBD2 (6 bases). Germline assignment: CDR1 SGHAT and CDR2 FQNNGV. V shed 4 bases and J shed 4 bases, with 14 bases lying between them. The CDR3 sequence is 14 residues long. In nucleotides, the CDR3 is TGTGCCAGCAGCTCCGGAGGGAGTGGGTACGAGCAGTACTTC. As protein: CASSSGGSGYEQYF.

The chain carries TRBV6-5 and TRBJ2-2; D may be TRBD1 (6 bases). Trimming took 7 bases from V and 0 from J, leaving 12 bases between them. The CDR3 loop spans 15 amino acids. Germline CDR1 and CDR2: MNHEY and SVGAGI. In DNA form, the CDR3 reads TGTGCCAGCAATAAAGACAGGACGAACACCGGGGAGCTGTTTTTT. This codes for CASNKDRTNTGELFF.

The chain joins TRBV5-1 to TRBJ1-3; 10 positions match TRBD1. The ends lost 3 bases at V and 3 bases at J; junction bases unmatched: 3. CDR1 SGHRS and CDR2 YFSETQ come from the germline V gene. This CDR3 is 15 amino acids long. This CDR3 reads CASSWDRGDGNTIYF. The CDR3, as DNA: TGCGCCAGCAGCTGGGACAGGGGAGATGGAAACACCATATATTTT.

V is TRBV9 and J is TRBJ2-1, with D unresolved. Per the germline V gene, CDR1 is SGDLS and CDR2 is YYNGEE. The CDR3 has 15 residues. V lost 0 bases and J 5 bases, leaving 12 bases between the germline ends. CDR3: CASSVGRKRHNEQFF. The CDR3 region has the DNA TGTGCCAGCAGCGTAGGTAGGAAGAGACACAATGAGCAGTTCTTC.